The 28 T cell receptor beta chains below all came from one sample that was sequenced in a study of blood T cell repertoires in COVID-19. Data came from immunoSEQ multiplex PCR; TCRdb stores just in-frame clones and leaves some out. The sample consists of under 150,000 clones, approximately 85% of them appearing once. The specimen was peripheral blood. Receptor source: a human donor in a cohort sampled during active COVID-19.

The chain employs TRBV29-1 and TRBJ1-2; 8 bases match TRBD1. Germline CDR1 is SQVTM and CDR2 is ANQGSEA. V gave up 7 bases and J gave up 1 base; unmatched junction bases: 2. The CDR3 runs to 12 residues. CDR3 DNA sequence: TGCAGCGCAGGGGGCGGTAACTATGGCTACACCTTC. Translation gives CSAGGGNYGYTF.

Comment on this clone: Other DNA variants within this sample encode the same CDR3. This chain links TRBV19 with TRBJ1-1; D unresolved. Trimming shortened V by 5 bases and J by 1 base, and 8 bases separated the two germline ends. Per germline, CDR1 LNHDA and CDR2 SQIVND (reference sequence). The CDR3 loop spans 13 amino acids. As DNA, the CDR3 is TGTGCCAGTAGTCTGACGGGGAACACTGAAGCTTTCTTT. Translated, it gives CASSLTGNTEAFF.

The rearrangement links TRBV6-2 or TRBV6-3 to TRBJ2-1, with a weak D call TRBD2 (5 bases). Between the trimmed V and J ends, which lost 4 bases and 1 base, there was a span of 8 bases. CDR1 and CDR2 (germline): MNHEY, SVGEGT. The CDR3 has 14 amino acids. In DNA, the CDR3 is TGTGCCAGCAGTTTTACGGGATCCTACAATGAGCAGTTCTTC. This gives the protein CASSFTGSYNEQFF.

V gene TRBV5-1 combines with J gene TRBJ1-1; the D gene is possibly TRBD1 (5 bases). Deletions cut 4 bases from V and 2 bases from J, with 18 bases between. Germline V gene sequence: CDR1 SGHRS, CDR2 YFSETQ. This CDR3 contains 16 residues. CDR3 sequence: CASSPEGLWANTEAFF. The CDR3 region has the DNA TGCGCCAGCAGCCCGGAGGGGTTATGGGCCAACACTGAAGCTTTCTTT.

The chain carries TRBV5-4 and TRBJ2-1; 7 nucleotides match TRBD1. This CDR3 region has 15 residues. V lost 3 bases, J lost 7 bases, and 10 bases stayed unmatched. Germline assignment: CDR1 SGHNT and CDR2 YYREEE (reference sequence). The CDR3 region is CASSSTLGQLNEQFF. CDR3 nucleotide sequence: TGTGCCAGCAGCTCCACGCTGGGACAGCTTAATGAGCAGTTCTTC.

The CDR3 is CASSQAGSPLHF. In DNA form, the CDR3 reads TGTGCCAGCAGTCAGGCTGGATCACCCCTCCACTTT. This chain joins TRBV9 and TRBJ1-6; D ambiguous. The CDR3 sequence is 12 residues long. V shed 5 bases and J shed 10 bases, with 10 bases lying between them. Germline CDR1 is SGDLS and CDR2 is YYNGEE.

The chain recombines TRBV27 with TRBJ2-3; 10 nucleotides line up with TRBD2. Germline V gene sequence: CDR1 MNHEY, CDR2 SMNVEV (reference sequence). The trim removed 5 bases at V and 0 bases at J, leaving 8 bases unmatched. There are 17 residues in the CDR3. The CDR3, as DNA: TGTGCCAGCAGTCCTACCTTACTAGCGGGGAGCACAGATACGCAGTATTTT. Residues: CASSPTLLAGSTDTQYF.

Comment on this clone: The sample holds other DNA sequences that translate to the same CDR3. The chain employs TRBV15 and TRBJ2-7, with a tentative D call TRBD2 (6 bases). Per the germline V gene, CDR1 is LNHNV and CDR2 is YYDKDF (reference sequence). Trimming removed 0 bases at V and 2 bases at J, with 11 bases between. This CDR3 comprises 15 residues. CDR3 in DNA: TGTGCCACCAGCAGAGAGTTGGGGGGAACCTACGAGCAGTACGTC. Protein product: CATSRELGGTYEQYV.

The V gene is TRBV18, the J gene TRBJ2-7; 8 bases are a match to TRBD2. The ends lost 6 bases at V and 1 base at J; junction bases unmatched: 5. This CDR3 has 14 residues. Germline V gene lookup returns CDR1 KGHSH and CDR2 LQKENI. CDR3 protein: CASSPTGGSYEQYV. DNA for the CDR3: TGTGCCAGCTCTCCGACGGGAGGGTCCTACGAGCAGTACGTC.

The chain couples TRBV27 to TRBJ1-5; D is ambiguous. The CDR3 spans 17 residues. Trimming removed 5 bases from V and 6 bases from J, with 23 bases in between. CDR1 and CDR2 from the germline V gene are MNHEY and SMNVEV (reference sequence). The CDR3 loop is CASSPPPVQGAIQPQHF. The CDR3 coding sequence is TGTGCCAGCAGTCCCCCCCCCGTCCAAGGAGCAATTCAGCCCCAGCATTTT.

J is TRBJ2-7 and V is TRBV5-1; 8 bases line up with TRBD1. The V and J ends lost 2 bases and 6 bases, in that order; junction bases with no gene match: 16. Germline CDR1 and CDR2: SGHRS and YFSETQ. The CDR3 extends over 17 amino acids. CDR3 nucleotide sequence: TGCGCCAGCAGCTTAACCCTTACAGGGGGACCTTCCGGCGAGCAGTACTTC. This translates into CASSLTLTGGPSGEQYF.

The chain couples TRBV6-5 to TRBJ2-7, with 7 bases matching TRBD1. CDR1 and CDR2 from the germline V gene are MNHEY and SVGAGI. V lost 7 bases and J lost 4; bases outside the gene matches: 4. The CDR3 contains 12 residues. The CDR3 region is CASTGRGYEQYF. For the CDR3, the DNA is TGTGCCAGCACTGGCAGGGGGTACGAGCAGTACTTC.

The genes are TRBV7-6 and TRBJ1-2, with 7 bases that match TRBD1. The V segment lost 4 bases and the J segment 4 bases; nucleotides outside the gene matches: 3. Per the germline V gene, CDR1 is SGHVS and CDR2 is FNYEAQ. CDR3 size: 13 residues. CDR3 DNA: TGTGCCAGCAGCTCCGGACAGGCCTATGGCTACACCTTC. It codes for CASSSGQAYGYTF.

The gene calls are TRBV5-6 and TRBJ1-4; perhaps TRBD1 as D (5 bases). The CDR3 consists of 14 residues. V lost 3 bases to trimming and J lost 4 bases, with 10 bases between them. CDR1 and CDR2 from the germline V gene are SGHDT and YYEEEE. DNA for the CDR3: TGTGCCAGCAGCTCCCGACAGATTAATGAAAAACTGTTTTTT. Translation gives CASSSRQINEKLFF.

The chain combines TRBV4-1 with TRBJ2-1; no clear D. CDR1 is MGHRA, CDR2 YSYEKL, per germline. The CDR3 runs 17 residues. V was clipped by 1 base and J by 4 bases, with 17 bases between them. The CDR3 DNA follows: TGCGCCAGCAGCCAAGCCCCAGGTAGAGTCTCGTACAATGAGCAGTTCTTC. This translates into CASSQAPGRVSYNEQFF.

This clone appeared a single time. CDR3 nucleotide sequence: TGTGCCATCGGAGAGACAGGGGGCGACTCACCCCTCCACTTT. Amino acids: CAIGETGGDSPLHF. The chain combines TRBV10-3 with TRBJ1-6; the match to TRBD1 covers 10 bases. J gave up 10 bases and V 8 bases, and 8 bases lay outside the gene matches. The CDR3 is 14 residues long. The germline CDR1 and CDR2 sequences are ENHRY and SYGVKD.

The V call is TRBV6-2 or TRBV6-3, the J call TRBJ1-1, with 9 bases aligning to TRBD1. Trimming cost V 5 bases and J 5 bases; bases outside gene matches: 3. This CDR3 has 13 amino acids. Germline CDR1 MNHEY, CDR2 SVGEGT. CDR3 amino acids: CASSGTGRTEAFF. CDR3 bases: TGTGCCAGCAGTGGGACAGGGAGGACTGAAGCTTTCTTT.

V is TRBV10-3 and J is TRBJ1-2; 7 bases are shared with TRBD1. Germline trimming cut 4 bases from V and 1 base from J; bases unmatched to any gene: 6. The CDR3 sequence is 15 residues long. Germline V lookup: CDR1 ENHRY, CDR2 SYGVKD. The CDR3 sequence: CAISAGDRSNYGYTF. Here the CDR3 DNA reads TGTGCCATCAGTGCTGGGGACAGAAGTAACTATGGCTACACCTTC.

The chain employs TRBV7-8 and TRBJ2-1; D call uncertain. Between the trimmed V and J ends, which lost 1 base and 8 bases, there was a span of 9 bases. The CDR3 is 13 residues long. Germline V gene data show CDR1 as SGHVS and CDR2 as FQNEAQ. As DNA, the CDR3 is TGTGCCAGCAGCTTAGGAGTAGCCTATGAGCAGTTCTTC. Translated, it gives CASSLGVAYEQFF.

The chain joins TRBV4-3 to TRBJ2-3, with 7 bases lining up with TRBD1. The germline CDR1 and CDR2 sequences are LGHNA and YSLEER. V was clipped by 1 base and J by 4 bases; unmatched bases: 8. The CDR3 covers 16 residues. The CDR3 reads CASSQAATGVADTQYF. The DNA for the CDR3 is TGCGCCAGCAGCCAAGCGGCTACAGGGGTAGCAGATACGCAGTATTTT.

V and J are TRBV6-5 and TRBJ2-7; 7 bases map to TRBD2. V trimming: 8 bases; J trimming: 6 bases; junction bases outside the gene matches: 4. Germline CDR1 MNHEY, CDR2 SVGAGI. This CDR3 spans 11 amino acids. CDR3 coding DNA: TGTGCCAGCCGAGGCGGGGGCGAGCAGTACGTC. The encoded protein is CASRGGGEQYV.

The V gene is TRBV4-3, the J gene TRBJ2-2; D may be TRBD1 (5 bases). The CDR3 is 20 amino acids. CDR1 and CDR2 (germline): LGHNA, YSLEER. V was cut by 0 bases and J by 0 bases, with 20 bases left in between. Here the CDR3 DNA reads TGCGCCAGCAGCCAAGATCTTATTGCCAGGGAAGCGCCGAACACCGGGGAGCTGTTTTTT. Its protein is CASSQDLIAREAPNTGELFF.

This chain uses TRBV2 with TRBJ1-5, with 7 bases lining up with TRBD1. Germline values: CDR1 SNHLY, CDR2 FYNNEI. CDR3 length equals 14 residues. After removal of 4 bases from V and 5 bases from J, the junction contained 5 bases not matched to a gene. DNA for the CDR3: TGTGCCAGCAGTGTGGACAGGCCAGATCAGCCCCAGCATTTT. It translates to CASSVDRPDQPQHF.

J is TRBJ2-2 and V is TRBV12-3 or TRBV12-4; D call uncertain. The CDR3 is made up of 13 amino acids. The V end was cut by 6 bases, the J end by 7 bases, with 12 bases between. CDR3 bases: TGTGCCAGCAGCTCCTATCGCGGCGGGGAGCTGTTTTTT. Its translation is CASSSYRGGELFF.

The J gene is TRBJ2-1, the V gene TRBV13; 7 positions match TRBD1. The germline CDR1 and CDR2 sequences are PRHDT and FYEKMQ (reference sequence). The ends lost 1 base at V and 2 bases at J; junction bases unmatched: 11. There are 18 residues in the CDR3. CDR3 region: CASSLAQGKLGAYNEQFF. CDR3 DNA sequence: TGTGCCAGCAGCTTAGCACAGGGGAAGCTCGGTGCCTACAATGAGCAGTTCTTC.

This chain joins TRBV7-3 and TRBJ2-5, with 8 positions matching TRBD1. The J segment lost 1 base and the V segment lost 5 bases, leaving 12 bases of the junction unmatched. The CDR3 runs 17 residues. Germline assignment: CDR1 SGHTA and CDR2 FQGTGA. CDR3 nucleotide sequence: TGTGCCAGCAGCCCAGGGGGCCAGGGAACCACCCAAGAGACCCAGTACTTC. It is translated as CASSPGGQGTTQETQYF.

This rearrangement joins TRBV6-2 or TRBV6-3 to TRBJ1-5; 10 bases are a match to TRBD1. This CDR3 is 16 amino acids long. The V gene's germline CDR1 is MNHEY and CDR2 SVGEGT. V was pared by 6 bases and J by 5 bases, with 10 bases of the junction left unmatched. The CDR3 loop reads CASSGRGQGVDQPQHF. The CDR3 nucleotides read TGTGCCAGCAGCGGGAGAGGACAGGGGGTTGATCAGCCCCAGCATTTT.

The chain couples TRBV9 to TRBJ2-2, with 12 bases fitting TRBD1. In germline, CDR1 is SGDLS, CDR2 YYNGEE. V was pared by 3 bases and J by 5 bases, with 14 bases of the junction left unmatched. CDR3 length equals 19 residues. CDR3: CASSASVRGGQGATGELFF. CDR3 nucleotides: TGTGCCAGCAGCGCCTCGGTCAGAGGGGGACAGGGGGCGACCGGGGAGCTGTTTTTT.